The 28 T cell receptor beta chains given below trace back to one sample, sequenced in a study of technical replicates of blood from several donors. The data were produced by immunoSEQ multiplex PCR, yet TCRdb's version contains in-frame clones alone and is incomplete. Of around 80,000 clones listed, about 98% were seen once; the top ten hold over 0.13%. Source material: T cells isolated from PBMCs. These receptors came from a human donor in good health.

This chain joins TRBV13 and TRBJ1-1, with 9 bases aligning to TRBD1. The germline gives CDR1 PRHDT, CDR2 FYEKMQ (reference sequence). CDR3 length equals 14 residues. The V gene end was trimmed by 1 base and the J gene end by 10 bases; junction bases not matched to a gene: 7. CDR3 protein: CASSLVLQGAGAFF. The CDR3, as DNA: TGTGCCAGCAGCTTAGTGTTACAGGGGGCCGGAGCTTTCTTT.

This chain connects TRBV5-6 to TRBJ2-1; 7 bases are a match to TRBD2. V dropped 0 bases and J dropped 8; count of bases not matched to a gene: 11. Germline V gene data show CDR1 as SGHDT and CDR2 as YYEEEE. This CDR3 has 16 amino acids. The CDR3 DNA sequence: TGTGCCAGCAGCTTGGGGGGAGGGTCTTTATTGGATGAGCAGTTCTTC. Amino acid sequence: CASSLGGGSLLDEQFF.

The genes are TRBV27 and TRBJ2-1, with 11 bases aligning to TRBD2. The CDR3 is made up of 22 amino acids. V was clipped by 4 bases and J by 3 bases; unmatched bases: 23. Germline values: CDR1 MNHEY, CDR2 SMNVEV (reference sequence). The CDR3 reads CASSSRSQGALAGARIYNEQFF. CDR3 bases: TGTGCCAGCAGTTCCCGATCACAGGGGGCACTAGCGGGAGCGCGGATCTACAATGAGCAGTTCTTC.

The chain combines TRBV10-2 with TRBJ1-2; D gene uncertain. The germline CDR1 and CDR2 sequences are WSHSY and SAAADI. The V end lost 3 bases, the J end lost 0 bases, and 5 bases lay between the germline ends. This CDR3 has 13 amino acids. CDR3 bases: TGCGCCAGCAGTGACAGATCTAACTATGGCTACACCTTC. This translates into CASSDRSNYGYTF.

The chain combines TRBV11-2 with TRBJ2-7; 7 nucleotides align to TRBD2. Germline values: CDR1 SGHAT, CDR2 FQNNGV. The CDR3 covers 15 residues. The V segment lost 7 bases and the J segment 1 base; nucleotides outside the gene matches: 10. The CDR3: CASTPWASGSYEQYF. DNA for the CDR3: TGTGCCAGCACCCCATGGGCTAGCGGATCCTACGAGCAGTACTTC.

For the CDR3, the DNA is TGTGCCAGCCCCAACAGGGCCAAAAACATTCAGTACTTC. It codes for CASPNRAKNIQYF. The rearrangement uses TRBV6-1 and TRBJ2-4; D is perhaps TRBD1 (5 bases). V was shortened by 8 bases and J by 1 base, with 9 bases between the two germline ends. The CDR3 is 13 amino acids. The germline V gene encodes CDR1 MNHNS and CDR2 SASEGT.

The chain couples TRBV11-2 to TRBJ2-7; a weak D match, TRBD1 (5 bases). Germline values: CDR1 SGHAT, CDR2 FQNNGV. This CDR3 region has 16 residues. V was cut by 2 bases and J by 2 bases, with 16 bases left in between. CDR3: CASSLPGWEGAYEQYF. CDR3 bases: TGTGCCAGCAGCTTACCCGGCTGGGAAGGGGCCTACGAGCAGTACTTC.

The V and J genes are TRBV7-8 and TRBJ2-1; no clear D gene. The V end was cut by 8 bases, the J end by 1 base, with 6 bases between. This CDR3 is built from 12 residues. The V gene's germline CDR1 is SGHVS and CDR2 FQNEAQ. CDR3 bases: TGTGCCAGCGGGCAGTCCTACAATGAGCAGTTCTTC. Its protein product is CASGQSYNEQFF.

The CDR3 is CASSSPVRGYGYTF. The CDR3 bases are TGTGCCAGCAGCTCGCCCGTAAGAGGATATGGCTACACCTTC. The chain has TRBV5-4 and TRBJ1-2; D unclear. CDR3 size: 14 residues. Trimming took 3 bases from V and 5 from J, leaving 14 bases between them. Germline CDR1 is SGHNT and CDR2 is YYREEE (reference sequence).

J is TRBJ2-7 and V is TRBV11-2, with 9 bases lining up with TRBD2. The CDR3 runs to 18 residues. The V gene's germline CDR1 is SGHAT and CDR2 FQNNGV. Germline trimming cut 1 base from V and 3 bases from J; bases unmatched to any gene: 13. CDR3 protein: CASSLVGAPRRGGYEQYF. In DNA form, the CDR3 reads TGTGCCAGCAGCTTAGTAGGGGCCCCACGGCGGGGGGGCTACGAGCAGTACTTC.

V usage is TRBV30 and J usage is TRBJ2-1, with 11 bases aligning to TRBD2. V was clipped by 4 bases and J by 0 bases; unmatched bases: 8. CDR1 GTSNPN and CDR2 SVGIG come from the germline V gene (reference sequence). The CDR3 loop spans 17 amino acids. The CDR3 here is CAWKTSGAFSSYNEQFF. In DNA, the CDR3 is TGTGCCTGGAAGACTAGCGGGGCCTTCAGCTCCTACAATGAGCAGTTCTTC. Based on the CDR3 plus reference TRBV30 and TRBJ2-1, the full variable domain is SQTIHQWPATLVQPVGSPLSLECTVEGTSNPNLYWYRQAAGRGLQLLFYSVGIGQISSEVPQNLSASRPQDRQFILSSKKLLLSDSGFYLCAWKTSGAFSSYNEQFFGPGTRLTVL.

This clone was seen just once. This sequence joins TRBV2 and TRBJ2-6; tentatively, D is TRBD2 (7 bases). The CDR3 runs to 18 residues. V was cut by 5 bases and J by 0 bases, with 17 bases left in between. The V gene's germline CDR1 is SNHLY and CDR2 FYNNEI. CDR3 loop: CASSSGGGPFSGANVLTF. For the CDR3, the DNA is TGTGCCAGCAGTAGTGGGGGGGGGCCGTTCTCTGGGGCCAACGTCCTGACTTTC.

The chain has TRBV11-3 and TRBJ2-7, with D possibly TRBD1 on 5 matching bases. The V gene lost 1 base and the J gene lost 5 bases, with 15 bases spanning the gap. CDR3 size: 15 residues. Germline-derived CDR1 and CDR2 are SGHNT and YENEEA. The CDR3 DNA is TGTGCCAGCAGCTTAGGCGGCAGGGAAACAAACGAGCAGTACTTC. Its protein is CASSLGGRETNEQYF. The entire variable domain, with the rest obtained from reference TRBV11-3 and TRBJ2-7, is as follows: EAGVVQSPRYKIIEKKQPVAFWCNPISGHNTLYWYLQNLGQGPELLIRYENEEAVDDSQLPKDRFSAERLKGVDSTLKIQPAELGDSAVYLCASSLGGRETNEQYFGPGTRLTVT.

This chain uses TRBV28 with TRBJ2-6; 7 bases match TRBD1. The length of the CDR3 is 19 residues. Germline-derived CDR1 and CDR2 are MDHEN and SYDVKM. The trim removed 2 bases at V and 0 bases at J, leaving 10 bases unmatched. The CDR3, as DNA: TGTGCCAGCAGTTTAGGCCTCCGGGACAGAAGCTCTGGGGCCAACGTCCTGACTTTC. This encodes CASSLGLRDRSSGANVLTF.

This clone was seen once. This chain joins TRBV7-6 and TRBJ2-1; TRBD2 matches 10 bases. V dropped 2 bases and J dropped 7; count of bases not matched to a gene: 11. This CDR3 comprises 17 residues. CDR1 is SGHVS, CDR2 FNYEAQ, per germline. The CDR3 DNA follows: TGTGCCAGCAGCTTATATACCCGGACTAGCGGAGCTAATGAGCAGTTCTTC. Protein sequence: CASSLYTRTSGANEQFF.

This chain uses TRBV7-9 with TRBJ1-1; 7 bases agree with TRBD1. This CDR3 spans 11 amino acids. The ends lost 1 base at V and 11 bases at J; junction bases unmatched: 1. Germline CDR1 reads SEHNR; CDR2 reads FQNEAQ (reference sequence). The CDR3 loop reads CASSLDRGAFF. CDR3 nucleotides: TGTGCCAGCAGCTTAGACAGGGGTGCTTTCTTT.

The J gene is TRBJ1-5, the V gene TRBV6-6; D is unclear. Trimming stripped 8 bases from V and 6 bases from J, with 11 bases between. Germline V gene lookup returns CDR1 MNHNY and CDR2 SVGAGI (reference sequence). The CDR3 sequence is 12 residues long. The CDR3 here is CASRSVSQPQHF. The CDR3 nucleotides are TGTGCCAGCCGATCCGTTAGTCAGCCCCAGCATTTT.

This chain links TRBV6-4 with TRBJ2-2; perhaps TRBD1 as D (5 bases). The length of the CDR3 is 15 residues. Germline V gives CDR1 MRHNA, CDR2 SNTAGT. Deletions cut 0 bases from V and 6 bases from J, with 11 bases between. The CDR3 bases are TGTGCCAGCAGTGACTCTGGCAGGGTCTCCGGGGAGCTGTTTTTT. This encodes CASSDSGRVSGELFF.

CDR3 bases: TGCGCCAGCAGCAACAGGGGGGCTCTCCTTAACACCGGGGAGCTGTTTTTT. Amino acids: CASSNRGALLNTGELFF. This sequence joins TRBV5-1 and TRBJ2-2; 8 bases align to TRBD1. The CDR3 contains 17 residues. The V segment lost 4 bases and the J segment 2 bases; nucleotides outside the gene matches: 10. The germline V gene encodes CDR1 SGHRS and CDR2 YFSETQ.

The chain couples TRBV4-1 to TRBJ2-5; 8 bases agree with TRBD1. The CDR3 runs to 16 residues. Per germline, CDR1 MGHRA and CDR2 YSYEKL. V gave up 1 base and J gave up 4 bases; unmatched junction bases: 8. DNA of the CDR3: TGCGCCAGCAGCCAAGTCGGGACAGGTTCTCGAGAGACCCAGTACTTC. This codes for CASSQVGTGSRETQYF.

This chain links TRBV6-5 with TRBJ1-1; no clear D gene. CDR3 length: 14 amino acids. The V end lost 0 bases, the J end lost 2 bases, and 7 bases lay between the germline ends. Germline V gives CDR1 MNHEY, CDR2 SVGAGI. The CDR3 reads CASSYSRGNTEAFF. Here the CDR3 DNA reads TGTGCCAGCAGTTACTCGCGGGGAAACACTGAAGCTTTCTTT.

This clone was counted once. This chain links TRBV11-3 with TRBJ1-1; TRBD1 is a possible D gene (6 bases). This CDR3 has 13 residues. CDR1 and CDR2 from the germline V gene are SGHNT and YENEEA. V dropped 4 bases and J dropped 6 bases, with 12 bases sitting between them. DNA for the CDR3: TGTGCCAGCAGCTCCAGGGGTTACTCTGAAGCTTTCTTT. Its translation is CASSSRGYSEAFF.

This clone appeared a single time. CDR3 sequence reads: CASSLNRRLGADTQYF. CDR3 DNA sequence: TGTGCCAGTAGCCTAAATCGGCGCCTAGGGGCAGATACGCAGTATTTT. The rearrangement joins TRBV19 to TRBJ2-3; D possibly corresponds to TRBD1 (5 bases). Germline CDR1 LNHDA, CDR2 SQIVND (reference sequence). The CDR3 spans 16 residues. V was shortened by 6 bases and J by 4 bases, with 20 bases between the two germline ends.

The CDR3, as DNA: TGTGCCAGGGACAGGGGCGCTAACTATGGCTACACCTTC. Amino acids: CARDRGANYGYTF. The V gene is TRBV2, the J gene TRBJ1-2, with TRBD1 matching 9 bases. V lost 9 bases to trimming and J lost 0 bases; unmatched junction nucleotides: 2. The germline gives CDR1 SNHLY, CDR2 FYNNEI. There are 13 residues in the CDR3. Based on the CDR3 plus reference TRBV2 and TRBJ1-2, the full variable domain is EPEVTQTPSHQVTQMGQEVILRCVPISNHLYFYWYRQILGQKVEFLVSFYNNEISEKSEIFDDQFSVERPDGSNFTLKIRSTKLEDSAMYFCARDRGANYGYTFGSGTRLTVV.

The chain joins TRBV25-1 to TRBJ1-1; D is perhaps TRBD1 (5 bases). Germline-derived CDR1 and CDR2 are MGHDK and SYGVNS. This CDR3 has 14 residues. V was trimmed by 1 base and J by 6 bases, leaving 12 bases between them. CDR3: CASSELGRVSEAFF. In DNA, the CDR3 is TGTGCCAGCAGTGAATTGGGCAGGGTATCTGAAGCTTTCTTT. The entire variable domain, with the rest obtained from reference TRBV25-1 and TRBJ1-1, is as follows: EADIYQTPRYLVIGTGKKITLECSQTMGHDKMYWYQQDPGMELHLIHYSYGVNSTEKGDLSSESTVSRIRTEHFPLTLESARPSHTSQYLCASSELGRVSEAFFGQGTRLTVV.

This chain links TRBV4-1 with TRBJ2-3; 7 nucleotides agree with TRBD2. This CDR3 is built from 17 residues. CDR1 MGHRA and CDR2 YSYEKL come from the germline V gene. Unmatched junction bases numbered 9, after V lost 1 base and J lost 2 bases. For the CDR3, the DNA is TGCGCCAGCAGCCAAGTTTGGCTAGCGGAGGACACAGATACGCAGTATTTT. Amino acids: CASSQVWLAEDTDTQYF.

The chain combines TRBV11-1 with TRBJ1-2; tentative D call: TRBD1 (6 bases). The V end was cut by 4 bases, the J end by 2 bases, with 14 bases between. Germline values: CDR1 SGHAT, CDR2 FQDESV (reference sequence). CDR3 size: 15 residues. CDR3 sequence reads: CASSWTEQGNYGYTF. CDR3 bases: TGTGCCAGCAGCTGGACCGAACAGGGAAACTATGGCTACACCTTC. The full variable domain, in which reference TRBV11-1 and TRBJ1-2 provide the parts outside the CDR3, is EAEVAQSPRYKITEKSQAVAFWCDPISGHATLYWYRQILGQGPELLVQFQDESVVDDSQLPKDRFSAERLKGVDSTLKIQPAELGDSAMYLCASSWTEQGNYGYTFGSGTRLTVV.

This chain links TRBV11-3 with TRBJ1-4, with 9 bases matching TRBD1. This CDR3 region has 13 residues. From germline, CDR1 is SGHNT and CDR2 YENEEA. With V trimmed by 5 bases and J by 7 bases, 2 bases remained unmatched. For the CDR3, the DNA is TGTGCCAGCAGCAAGGACAGGGGTGAAAAACTGTTTTTT. It is translated as CASSKDRGEKLFF.